This paragraph covers one TCR beta chain sequence. The antigen is not known. The CDR3 spans 12 residues. V was shortened by 2 bases and J by 4 bases, with 5 bases between the two germline ends. CDR1 and CDR2 from the germline V gene are SNHLY and FYNNEI. Reverse transcription used 0.5 to 1 ug RNA and random hexamers. TCRdb re-analysed the immunoSEQ multiplex PCR reads in MiXCR, keeping a single row per CDR3 protein. The table has about 300,000 distinct CDR3 sequences, 65% to 90% seen once. The data were obtained in a study of CD8 T cells in Susac syndrome. Findings of the study overall: Acknowledgment was made by the study that its TCR sequencing and HLA analysis involved a relatively small number of individuals.

TCR beta sequencing covered blood CD8+ and CD4+ T cells. The chain combines TRBV2 with TRBJ1-2; D ambiguous. Sequencing was done on a sample of CD8+ T cells from PBMCs. This clonotype originated in a human donor with multiple sclerosis. DNA for the CDR3: TGTGCCAGCAGTGAATCAGGCTATGGCTACACCTTC. Its protein is CASSESGYGYTF. The variable domain in full, completed from reference TRBV2 and TRBJ1-2, reads EPEVTQTPSHQVTQMGQEVILRCVPISNHLYFYWYRQILGQKVEFLVSFYNNEISEKSEIFDDQFSVERPDGSNFTLKIRSTKLEDSAMYFCASSESGYGYTFGSGTRLTVV.